This entry describes one T cell receptor (beta chain). The antigen remains unidentified. This sample stems from a study of cytomegalovirus exposure and HLA in healthy donors. The PCR contained 60 Vbeta and 13 Jbeta primers. Data came from immunoSEQ multiplex PCR; TCRdb stores just in-frame clones and leaves some out. Here the sample spans approximately 110,000 clones, more than 70% being singletons. CDR1 is SGHTA and CDR2 is FQGTGA in the germline V gene. The length of the CDR3 is 13 residues. Trimming took 2 bases from V and 4 from J, leaving 6 bases between them. Study results and caveats: Some public TCRs appeared in many individuals, while most sequences were rare.

The receptor comes from a man in his forties or fifties in good health and CMV-seronegative. This rearrangement joins TRBV7-3 to TRBJ1-5; D ambiguous. What was sequenced was PBMCs. CDR3 sequence (DNA): TGTGCCAGCAGCTTAGAGCCGAATCAGCCCCAGCATTTT. Its translation: CASSLEPNQPQHF.